This T cell receptor (beta chain) was identified in a study of control samples from healthy donors and cancer patients (dated by TCRdb to the early 2020s). Concerning this clone itself: The specificity of this receptor is unknown. Base qualities are missing; no much larger clone stands one base away.

Library creation used the immunoSEQ multiplex PCR assay. TCRdb re-hosts the immuneACCESS table, in-frame sequences only. Its copies lack some clones; in the studies checked, an unresolved V gene accounts for under half of them, and the cause for the rest is not known. This sample comprises 24,000 or so clones, more than 75% of them detected only once. Of the sample, over 10% falls within the top ten clones. Cut back by 3 bases and 4 bases, the V and J ends lie 11 bases apart. The CDR3 spans 14 residues, from the cysteine through the phenylalanine. Only CDR3 DNA is held: 42 bases, read in frame from base 1. CDR1 is given as KGHDR and CDR2 as SFDVKD, both from the germline V gene.

The TCR sequence derives from a man in his fifties or sixties with lung cancer. The sample comprised PBMCs. Recombination linked TRBV24-1 to TRBJ2-5, with no confidently assigned D gene. The sequenced DNA is TGTGCCACCAGTGATCCGAGGCGCGCAGAGACCCAGTACTTC. This translates into CATSDPRRAETQYF.